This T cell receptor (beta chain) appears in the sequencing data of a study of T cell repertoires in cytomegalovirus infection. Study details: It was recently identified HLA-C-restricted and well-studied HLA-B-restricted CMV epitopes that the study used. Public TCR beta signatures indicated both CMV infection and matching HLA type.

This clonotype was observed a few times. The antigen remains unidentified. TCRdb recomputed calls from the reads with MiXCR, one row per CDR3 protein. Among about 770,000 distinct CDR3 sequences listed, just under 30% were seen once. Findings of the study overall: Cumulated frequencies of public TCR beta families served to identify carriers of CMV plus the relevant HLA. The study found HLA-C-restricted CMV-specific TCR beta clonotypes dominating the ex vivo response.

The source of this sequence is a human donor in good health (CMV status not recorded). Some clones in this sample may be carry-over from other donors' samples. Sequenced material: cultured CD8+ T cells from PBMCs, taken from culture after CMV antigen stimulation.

As DNA, the CDR3 is TGTGCCAGCAGTTTAAAGGCCCAGGCTGCAACTAATGAAAAACTGTTTTTT. Protein product: CASSLKAQAATNEKLFF. The chain carries TRBV12-3 or TRBV12-4 and TRBJ1-4; D is ambiguous. Between the trimmed V and J ends, which lost 2 bases and 0 bases, there was a span of 13 bases. The CDR3 length is 17 residues.